This TCR beta chain comes out of a study of blood T cell repertoires in COVID-19. Study information: Samples taken during acute and convalescent COVID-19 were collected in the United States, Italy and Spain. The cDNA or gDNA used as material had been derived from T cells, B-cell-depleted T cells, or PBMCs.

Only one count was recorded for this clone. Germline values: CDR1 MNHEY, CDR2 SVGAGI. With 3 bases removed from V and 1 base from J, the gap between germline ends came to 7 bases. The CDR3 runs 14 residues. As handled by the study authors: Using reference gene primer amplification, nucleated cell counts were estimated. The data were produced by immunoSEQ multiplex PCR, yet TCRdb's version contains in-frame clones alone and is incomplete. The V and J calls and clone size come from that table; D and trimming were worked out from the DNA. The table lists more than 150,000 clones, about 85% of them singletons, with 0.99% in the top ten.

The TCR originated in a man younger than 35 with acute or convalescent COVID-19. The rearrangement joins TRBV6-5 to TRBJ1-3; D uncertain. Sequences were obtained from peripheral blood. The CDR3 sequence is CASSYRRSGNTIYF. The CDR3 nucleotides are TGTGCCAGCAGTTATCGCAGGTCTGGAAACACCATATATTTT.